The T cell receptor (beta chain) under discussion was sequenced for a study of cytomegalovirus exposure and HLA in healthy donors. Details on this clone: Its target is unknown.

Trimming at V came to 0 bases and at J to 5 bases, leaving 5 bases not matched to a gene. This CDR3 has 15 amino acids. Germline CDR1 reads MGHRA; CDR2 reads YSYEKL. In the PCR, 60 Vbeta and 13 Jbeta primers were used. Measured with immunoSEQ multiplex PCR; TCRdb has only the in-frame clones, and not every one. The sample holds approximately 170,000 clones; approximately 81% are singletons and the top ten take 0.75% to 0.9%. Study-level points and caveats: Reportedly, HLA-A and HLA-B alleles of most subjects were accurately predicted from TCR beta.

The chain couples TRBV4-1 to TRBJ1-2; 8 bases agree with TRBD1. The receptor was derived from a woman younger than 30 in good health and CMV-seronegative. Sequenced sample: PBMCs. DNA for the CDR3: TGCGCCAGCAGCCAAGATTCAGGGGGCGAATATGGCTACACCTTC. It is translated as CASSQDSGGEYGYTF.